This T cell receptor (beta chain) was sequenced in a study of blood T cell repertoires in COVID-19. Using immunoSEQ multiplex PCR, the repertoire was profiled, and TCRdb retains in-frame clones only, with some absent. The repertoire holds about 280,000 clones, with roughly 88% as singletons. Trimming took 0 bases from V and 4 from J, leaving 12 bases between them. The CDR3 has 15 residues. Germline CDR1 and CDR2: SGHTA and FQGNSA. The sequencing sample was made of peripheral blood. The chain combines TRBV7-2 with TRBJ2-5, with a possible D match to TRBD2 (6 bases). This receptor was taken from a woman between 65 and 79 years old with acute or convalescent COVID-19. CDR3 coding DNA: TGTGCCAGCAGCTTAGCCCGGGGGATGGGAGAGACCCAGTACTTC. Its protein is CASSLARGMGETQYF.